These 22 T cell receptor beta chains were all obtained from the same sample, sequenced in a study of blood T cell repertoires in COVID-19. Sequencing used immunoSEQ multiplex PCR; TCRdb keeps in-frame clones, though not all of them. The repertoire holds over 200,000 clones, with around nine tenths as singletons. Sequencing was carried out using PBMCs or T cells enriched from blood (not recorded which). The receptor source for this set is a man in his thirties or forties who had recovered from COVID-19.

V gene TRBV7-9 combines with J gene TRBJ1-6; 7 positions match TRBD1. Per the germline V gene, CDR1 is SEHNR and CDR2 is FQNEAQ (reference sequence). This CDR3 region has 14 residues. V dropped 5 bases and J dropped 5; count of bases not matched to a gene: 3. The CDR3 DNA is TGTGCCAGCAGCCCCGGACAGGATAATTCACCCCTCCACTTT. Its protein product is CASSPGQDNSPLHF. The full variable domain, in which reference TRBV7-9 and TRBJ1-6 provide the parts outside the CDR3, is DTGVSQNPRHKITKRGQNVTFRCDPISEHNRLYWYRQTLGQGPEFLTYFQNEAQLEKSRLLSDRFSAERPKGSFSTLEIQRTEQGDSAMYLCASSPGQDNSPLHFGNGTRLTVT.

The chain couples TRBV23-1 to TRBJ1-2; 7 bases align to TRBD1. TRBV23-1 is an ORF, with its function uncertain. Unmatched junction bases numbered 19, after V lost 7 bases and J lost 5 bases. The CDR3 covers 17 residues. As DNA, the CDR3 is TGCGCCAGCACCCTGAGATACAGGGGATTAATTGGTTATGGCTACACCTTC. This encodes CASTLRYRGLIGYGYTF.

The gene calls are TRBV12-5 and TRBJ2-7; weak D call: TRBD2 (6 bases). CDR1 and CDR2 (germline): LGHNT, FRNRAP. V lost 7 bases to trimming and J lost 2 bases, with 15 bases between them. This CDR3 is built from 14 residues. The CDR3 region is CASVPGTGTYEQYF. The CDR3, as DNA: TGTGCTAGTGTACCTGGGACTGGGACCTACGAGCAGTACTTC.

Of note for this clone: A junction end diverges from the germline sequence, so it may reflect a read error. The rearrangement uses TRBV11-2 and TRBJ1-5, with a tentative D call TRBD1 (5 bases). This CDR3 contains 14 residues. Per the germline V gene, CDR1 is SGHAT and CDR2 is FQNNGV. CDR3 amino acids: CASSLEPGNQPQHF. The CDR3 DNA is TGTGCCAGCAGCCTAGAGCCAGGGAATCAGCCCCAGCATTTT.

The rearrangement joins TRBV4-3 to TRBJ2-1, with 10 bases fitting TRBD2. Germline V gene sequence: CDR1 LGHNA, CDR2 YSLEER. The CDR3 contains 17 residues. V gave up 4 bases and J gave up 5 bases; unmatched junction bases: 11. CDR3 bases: TGCGCCAGCAGCCGAGGAGCGGGGGGGCCCGGGAACAATGAGCAGTTCTTC. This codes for CASSRGAGGPGNNEQFF.

The CDR3 DNA sequence: TGTGCCAGTAGTCGCGGGGCCGTCGGCACCGGGGAGCTGTTTTTT. Protein sequence: CASSRGAVGTGELFF. The chain couples TRBV19 to TRBJ2-2; possibly TRBD2 for D (6 bases). The germline V gene encodes CDR1 LNHDA and CDR2 SQIVND (reference sequence). The length of the CDR3 is 15 residues. V was clipped by 5 bases and J by 4 bases, with 14 bases between them. Using reference TRBV19 and TRBJ2-2 for the parts outside the CDR3, the full variable domain is DGGITQSPKYLFRKEGQNVTLSCEQNLNHDAMYWYRQDPGQGLRLIYYSQIVNDFQKGDIAEGYSVSREKKESFPLTVTSAQKNPTAFYLCASSRGAVGTGELFFGEGSRLTVL.

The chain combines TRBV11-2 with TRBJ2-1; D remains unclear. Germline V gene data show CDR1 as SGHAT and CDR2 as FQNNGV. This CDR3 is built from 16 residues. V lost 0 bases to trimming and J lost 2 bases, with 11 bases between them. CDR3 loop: CASSLDLQAAYNEQFF. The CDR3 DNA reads TGTGCCAGCAGCTTAGATCTTCAGGCTGCCTACAATGAGCAGTTCTTC.

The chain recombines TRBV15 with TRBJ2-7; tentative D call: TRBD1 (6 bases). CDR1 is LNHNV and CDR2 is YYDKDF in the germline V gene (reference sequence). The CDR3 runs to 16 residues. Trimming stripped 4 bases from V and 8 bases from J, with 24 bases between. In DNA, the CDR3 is TGTGCCACCAGCAAAGACTTTCCTCCACAGGGCCTACAGCAGTACTTC. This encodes CATSKDFPPQGLQQYF.

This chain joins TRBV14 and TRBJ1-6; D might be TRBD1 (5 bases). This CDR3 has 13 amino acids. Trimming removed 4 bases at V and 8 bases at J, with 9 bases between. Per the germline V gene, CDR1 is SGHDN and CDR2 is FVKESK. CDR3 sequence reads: CASSPSQDSPLHF. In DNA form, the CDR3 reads TGTGCCAGCAGCCCGTCACAGGATTCACCCCTCCACTTT.

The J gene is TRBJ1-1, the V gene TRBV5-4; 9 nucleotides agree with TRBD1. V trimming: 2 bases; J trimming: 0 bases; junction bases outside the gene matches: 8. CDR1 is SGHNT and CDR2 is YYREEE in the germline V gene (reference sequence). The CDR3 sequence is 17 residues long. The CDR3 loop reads CASSFPGTGYVNTEAFF. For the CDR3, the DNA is TGTGCCAGCAGCTTCCCCGGGACAGGGTACGTGAACACTGAAGCTTTCTTT.

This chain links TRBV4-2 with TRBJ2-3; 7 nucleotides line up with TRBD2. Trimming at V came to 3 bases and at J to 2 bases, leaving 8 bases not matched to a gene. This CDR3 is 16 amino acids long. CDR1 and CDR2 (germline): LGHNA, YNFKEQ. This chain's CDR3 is CASSQILASPTDTQYF. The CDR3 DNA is TGTGCCAGCAGCCAGATACTAGCGTCCCCCACAGATACGCAGTATTTT.

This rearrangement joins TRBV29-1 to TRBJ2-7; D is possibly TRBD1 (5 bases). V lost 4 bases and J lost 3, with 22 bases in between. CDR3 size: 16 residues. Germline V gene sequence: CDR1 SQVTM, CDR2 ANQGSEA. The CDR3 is CSVVRPDRPSNYEQYF. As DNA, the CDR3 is TGCAGCGTTGTACGTCCCGACAGACCATCGAACTACGAGCAGTACTTC.

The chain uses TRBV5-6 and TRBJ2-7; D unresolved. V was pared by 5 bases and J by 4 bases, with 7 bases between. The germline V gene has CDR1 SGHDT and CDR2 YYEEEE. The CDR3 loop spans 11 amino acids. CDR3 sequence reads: CASSLNYEQYF. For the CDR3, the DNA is TGTGCCAGCAGTTTAAATTACGAGCAGTACTTC.

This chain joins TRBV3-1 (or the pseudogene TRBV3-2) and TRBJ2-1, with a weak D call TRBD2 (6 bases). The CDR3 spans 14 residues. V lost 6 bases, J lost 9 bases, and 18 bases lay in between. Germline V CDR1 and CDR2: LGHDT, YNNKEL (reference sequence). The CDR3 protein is CASRRGGSPLEQFF. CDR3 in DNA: TGTGCCAGCAGGCGTGGGGGGAGCCCTCTTGAGCAGTTCTTC.

The CDR3 DNA reads TGTGCCAGCAGCCAGGGAGGAAGCAATCAGCCCCAGCATTTT. Translating gives CASSQGGSNQPQHF. The J gene is TRBJ1-5, the V gene TRBV28; D perhaps matches TRBD1 (5 bases). Per germline, CDR1 MDHEN and CDR2 SYDVKM. V gave up 6 bases and J gave up 1 base, with 10 bases separating them. CDR3 length: 14 amino acids.

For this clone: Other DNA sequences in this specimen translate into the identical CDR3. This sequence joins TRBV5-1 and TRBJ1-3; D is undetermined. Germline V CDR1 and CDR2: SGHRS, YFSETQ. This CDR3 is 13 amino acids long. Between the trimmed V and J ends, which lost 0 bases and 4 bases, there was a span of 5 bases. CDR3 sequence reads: CASSLGQGNTIYF. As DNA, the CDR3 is TGCGCCAGCAGCTTGGGACAAGGAAACACCATATATTTT.

CDR3 coding DNA: TGTGCCAGCAGCCGGGAATGGGATCAGCCCCAGCATTTT. Amino acids: CASSREWDQPQHF. The chain is built from TRBV28 and TRBJ1-5; D is unresolved. The V end was cut by 6 bases, the J end by 5 bases, with 11 bases between. CDR3 length: 13 amino acids. Looked up from germline, CDR1 is MDHEN and CDR2 is SYDVKM.

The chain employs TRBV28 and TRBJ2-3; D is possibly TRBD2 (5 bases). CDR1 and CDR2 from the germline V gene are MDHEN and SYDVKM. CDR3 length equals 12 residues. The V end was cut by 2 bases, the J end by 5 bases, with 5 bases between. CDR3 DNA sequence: TGTGCCAGCAGTTTAGGAGGAGATACGCAGTATTTT. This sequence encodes CASSLGGDTQYF.

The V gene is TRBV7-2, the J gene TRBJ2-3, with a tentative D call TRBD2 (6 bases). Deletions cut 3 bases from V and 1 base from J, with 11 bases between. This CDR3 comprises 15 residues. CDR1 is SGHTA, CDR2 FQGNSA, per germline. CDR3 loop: CASSFGRGGTDTQYF. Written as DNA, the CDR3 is TGTGCCAGCAGCTTTGGGCGGGGAGGCACAGATACGCAGTATTTT.

The CDR3: CASSPEDTGELFF. The CDR3 DNA reads TGTGCCAGCAGCCCGGAGGACACCGGGGAGCTGTTTTTT. The chain carries TRBV28 and TRBJ2-2, with D tentatively TRBD2 (5 bases). The germline V and J ends were trimmed by 6 bases and 3 bases, with 8 bases remaining between them. The germline V gene encodes CDR1 MDHEN and CDR2 SYDVKM. This CDR3 has 13 amino acids.

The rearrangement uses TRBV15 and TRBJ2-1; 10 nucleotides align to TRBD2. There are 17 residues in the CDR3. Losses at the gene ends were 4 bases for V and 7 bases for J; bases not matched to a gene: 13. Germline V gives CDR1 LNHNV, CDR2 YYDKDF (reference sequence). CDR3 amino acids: CATSTLKREGLSNEQFF. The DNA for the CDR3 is TGTGCCACCAGCACCCTGAAGCGGGAGGGCCTAAGTAATGAGCAGTTCTTC. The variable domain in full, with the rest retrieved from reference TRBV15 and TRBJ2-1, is DAMVIQNPRYQVTQFGKPVTLSCSQTLNHNVMYWYQQKSSQAPKLLFHYYDKDFNNEADTPDNFQSRRPNTSFCFLDIRSPGLGDTAMYLCATSTLKREGLSNEQFFGPGTRLTVL.

The CDR3 here is CASSLSPQGLAFF. CDR3 coding DNA: TGTGCCAGCAGTTTATCACCACAGGGGTTGGCTTTCTTT. The chain employs TRBV27 and TRBJ1-1; 7 positions match TRBD1. The length of the CDR3 is 13 residues. The trim removed 0 bases at V and 11 bases at J, leaving 6 bases unmatched. Germline lookup yields CDR1 MNHEY and CDR2 SMNVEV (reference sequence).